This T cell receptor (beta chain) was captured by sequencing in a study of CD8 T cells in Susac syndrome. In the study overall: Patients with Susac syndrome who were sequenced included six with active disease and eight in remission. Each patient with Susac syndrome, at the time of blood draw, was therapy-naive, on corticosteroids, or on intravenous immunoglobulin alone.

Purification of the CD8+ and CD4+ T cells relied on negative isolation, and TEMRA cells underwent FACS enrichment. The CDR3 length is 13 residues. CDR1 is SGHAT and CDR2 is FQNNGV in the germline V gene. Trimming took off 2 bases at V and 4 bases at J, with 7 bases between the two ends. Reverse transcription of about 0.45 to 1 ug RNA was performed with random hexamers. TCR beta CDR3 was amplified by immunoSEQ multiplex PCR. This amplification extended across 54 Vbeta and 13 Jbeta segments. A single record per CDR3 protein comes from TCRdb applying MiXCR to the immunoSEQ multiplex PCR reads. The repertoire holds under 200,000 distinct CDR3 sequences, with roughly 90% as singletons. The table lists this clonotype with a few counts.

Sequences were obtained from CD4+ T cells from PBMCs. This chain joins TRBV11-2 and TRBJ2-3; no clear D. The receptor comes from a human donor with Susac syndrome. CDR3 nucleotides: TGTGCCAGCAGCTTACTCCGTGCAGATACGCAGTATTTT. Translating gives CASSLLRADTQYF.